The entry below describes one TCR beta chain. The source of the sample is a study of cytomegalovirus exposure and HLA in healthy donors. The PCR used 60 Vbeta and 13 Jbeta primers. Sequencing used immunoSEQ multiplex PCR; TCRdb keeps in-frame clones, though not all of them. Of 160,000 or so clones listed, roughly 80% are singletons. This sequence originates from a male donor in good health and CMV-seropositive. The sequencing sample was made of PBMCs.

In nucleotides, the CDR3 is TGTGCCAGCAGCGCGGGGACAGGGGGACAGCCCCAGCATTTT. This gives the protein CASSAGTGGQPQHF. The chain links TRBV9 to TRBJ1-5, with 11 bases lining up with TRBD1. The J segment lost 7 bases and the V segment lost 3 bases, leaving 3 bases of the junction unmatched. CDR1 SGDLS and CDR2 YYNGEE come from the germline V gene. There are 14 residues in the CDR3.